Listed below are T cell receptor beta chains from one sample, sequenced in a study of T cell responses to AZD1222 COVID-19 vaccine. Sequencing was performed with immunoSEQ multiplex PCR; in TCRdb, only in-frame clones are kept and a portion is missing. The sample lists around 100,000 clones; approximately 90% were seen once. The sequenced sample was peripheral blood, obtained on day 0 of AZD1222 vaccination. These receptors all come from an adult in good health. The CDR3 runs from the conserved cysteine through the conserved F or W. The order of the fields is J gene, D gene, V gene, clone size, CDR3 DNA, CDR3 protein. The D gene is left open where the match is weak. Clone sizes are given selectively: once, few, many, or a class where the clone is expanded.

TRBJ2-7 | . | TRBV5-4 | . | TGTGCCAGCAATTTAGCTGGGGGTAGCTACGAGCAGTACTTC | CASNLAGGSYEQYF
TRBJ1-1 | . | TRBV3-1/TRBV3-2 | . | TGTGCCAGCAGCCGAGTTAATACAGGGAGGAACACTGAAGCTTTCTTT | CASSRVNTGRNTEAFF
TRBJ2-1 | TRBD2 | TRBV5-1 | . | TGCGCCAGCAGCTTGAAACTAGCGGACCCGGGACACCTTACCTACAATGAGCAGTTCTTC | CASSLKLADPGHLTYNEQFF
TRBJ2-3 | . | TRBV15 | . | TGTGCCACCAGCAGAGATCGTCAGAGCACAGATACGCAGTATTTT | CATSRDRQSTDTQYF
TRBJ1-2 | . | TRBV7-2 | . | TGTGCCAGCAGCTTAGATCAGGGCGGCTATGGCTACACCTTC | CASSLDQGGYGYTF
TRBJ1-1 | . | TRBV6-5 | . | TGTGCCAGCAGTTACTCGATGGGGGGCAACACTGAAGCTTTCTTT | CASSYSMGGNTEAFF
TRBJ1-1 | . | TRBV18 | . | TGTGCCAGCTCACGCCCACCGGGACGGGGGAACACTGAAGCTTTCTTT | CASSRPPGRGNTEAFF
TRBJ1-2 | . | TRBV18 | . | TGTGCCAGCTCAGGACTTCAGGGAGATGGCTACACCTTC | CASSGLQGDGYTF
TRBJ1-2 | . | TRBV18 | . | TGTGCCAGCTCACCACAGGGGGACTATGGCTACACCTTC | CASSPQGDYGYTF
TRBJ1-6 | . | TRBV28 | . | TGTGCCAGCAGTCCGGTCTCCTGGGGATCCTATAATTCACCCCTCCACTTT | CASSPVSWGSYNSPLHF
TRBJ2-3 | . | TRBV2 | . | TGTGCCAGCATTTTAATTACGCAGTATTTT | CASILITQYF
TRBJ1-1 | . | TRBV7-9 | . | TGTGCCAGCACCTCCCGGGTAGTCGTGGGAATTGAGAACACTGAAGCTTTCTTT | CASTSRVVVGIENTEAFF
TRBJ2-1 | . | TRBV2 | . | TGTGCCACCCAACCCGGCGGGGACTACAATGAGCAGTTCTTC | CATQPGGDYNEQFF
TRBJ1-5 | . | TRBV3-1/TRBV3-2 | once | TGTGCCAGCAGCCAAGATCTTAGTCAGCCCCAGCATTTT | CASSQDLSQPQHF
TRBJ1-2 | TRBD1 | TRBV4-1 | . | TGCGCCAGCAGCCAGACAGGGGGTTCTAACTATGGCTACACCTTC | CASSQTGGSNYGYTF
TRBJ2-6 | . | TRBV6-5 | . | TGTGCCAGCTTGACAGCTAGCTCTGGGGCCAACGTCCTGACTTTC | CASLTASSGANVLTF
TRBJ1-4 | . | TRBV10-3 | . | TGTGCCATCAGTGGGACAGCAACTAATGAAAAACTGTTTTTT | CAISGTATNEKLFF
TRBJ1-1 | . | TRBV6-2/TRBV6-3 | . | TGTGCCAGCGGCCGGGAGATGAACACTGAAGCTTTCTTT | CASGREMNTEAFF
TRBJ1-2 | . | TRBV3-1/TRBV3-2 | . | TGTGCCACCTCGACCCGAGGGGAATCGGGCTACACCTTC | CATSTRGESGYTF
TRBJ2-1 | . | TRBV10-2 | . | TGCGCCAGCAGTGAGTATACGGGCGTATCCTACAATGAGCAGTTCTTC | CASSEYTGVSYNEQFF
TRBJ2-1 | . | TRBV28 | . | TGTGCCAGCAGTTCTAGCTGGTACAATGAGCAGTTCTTC | CASSSSWYNEQFF
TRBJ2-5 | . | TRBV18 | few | TGTGCCAGCTCACCTCAAGAGACCCAGTACTTC | CASSPQETQYF
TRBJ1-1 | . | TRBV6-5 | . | TGTGCCAGCAGTTTCTCAGCCTACACTGAAGCTTTCTTT | CASSFSAYTEAFF
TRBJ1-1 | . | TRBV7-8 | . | TGTGCCAGCAGCTTAGGGGACATCGGGACTGAAGCTTTCTTT | CASSLGDIGTEAFF
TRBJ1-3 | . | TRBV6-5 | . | TGTGCCAGCAAAAGGGATACTTCCTCTGGAAACACCATATATTTT | CASKRDTSSGNTIYF
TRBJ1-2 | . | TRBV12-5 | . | TGTGCTAGTGGTATGAAACCCGAAGGCTATGGCTACACCTTC | CASGMKPEGYGYTF
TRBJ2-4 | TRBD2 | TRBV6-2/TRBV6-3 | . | TGTGCCAGCAGTCCGGGGCTTAGCGGGAGCGGTCGCAACATTCAGTACTTC | CASSPGLSGSGRNIQYF
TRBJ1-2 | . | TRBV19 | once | TGTGCCAGTATGTTCGGAGGGGAGACTAACTATGGCTACACCTTC | CASMFGGETNYGYTF
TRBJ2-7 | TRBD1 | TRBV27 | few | TGTGCCAGCAGTCCTGCCGGGACAGGGGTGGGCTACGAGCAGTACTTC | CASSPAGTGVGYEQYF
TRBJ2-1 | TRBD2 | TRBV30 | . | TGTGCCTGGGCCGGGACTAGCGGGAGGGCCTCCTACAATGAGCAGTTCTTC | CAWAGTSGRASYNEQFF
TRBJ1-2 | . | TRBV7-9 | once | TGTGCCAGCAGCTTAGTACCGGAGGGGGGCTACACCTTC | CASSLVPEGGYTF
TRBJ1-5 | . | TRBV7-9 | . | TGTGCCAGCAGCTTAGGGTTGAATCAGCCCCAGCATTTT | CASSLGLNQPQHF
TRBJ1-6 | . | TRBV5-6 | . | TGTGCCAGCAGCTTGGCCTCTGACAGGTCGGGCTCACCCCTCCACTTT | CASSLASDRSGSPLHF
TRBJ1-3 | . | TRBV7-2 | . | TGTGCCAGCAGCTTAAGGGGGAGCCCTGGAAACACCATATATTTT | CASSLRGSPGNTIYF
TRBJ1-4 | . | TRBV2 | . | TGTGCCAGCAGTGGGGCCGACAATGAAAAACTGTTTTTT | CASSGADNEKLFF
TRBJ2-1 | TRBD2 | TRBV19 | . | TGTGCCAGTAGTATCACTTCAGCTAGCGGGGCGCAGTTCTTC | CASSITSASGAQFF
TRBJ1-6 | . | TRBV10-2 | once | TGCGCCAGCAGGTCAACCGGGACCATCAATTCACCCCTCCACTTT | CASRSTGTINSPLHF
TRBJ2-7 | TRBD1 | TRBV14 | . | TGTGCCAGCAGCCAAGGGACAGGGGTTTACGAGCAGTACTTC | CASSQGTGVYEQYF
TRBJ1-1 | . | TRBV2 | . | TGTGCCAGCAGTGAGCTGGGCCGGGGGAACACTGAAGCTTTCTTT | CASSELGRGNTEAFF
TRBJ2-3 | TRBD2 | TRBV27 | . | TGTGCCAGCAAGCCTGAGCGGGAGACGACAGATACGCAGTATTTT | CASKPERETTDTQYF
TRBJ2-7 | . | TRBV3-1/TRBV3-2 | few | TGTGCCAGCAGCCGGGACTTCACCTACGAGCAGTACTTC | CASSRDFTYEQYF
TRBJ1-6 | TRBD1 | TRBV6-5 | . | TGTGCCAGCAGACAGACAGGGGGCAATTCACCCCTCCACTTT | CASRQTGGNSPLHF
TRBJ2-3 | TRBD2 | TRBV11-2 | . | TGTGCCAGCAGCGCCGAGGTCGGACTAGCGGGGGTCACAGATACGCAGTATTTT | CASSAEVGLAGVTDTQYF
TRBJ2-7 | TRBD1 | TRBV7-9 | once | TGTGCCAGCAGCTCGGGACAGGGGGACGAGCAGTACTTC | CASSSGQGDEQYF
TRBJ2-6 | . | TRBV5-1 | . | TGCGCCAGCAGACAGGAAGAAGGGGCCAACGTCCTGACTTTC | CASRQEEGANVLTF
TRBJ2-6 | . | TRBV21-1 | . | TGTGCCAGCAGCAAAGTCTCCGGTTCCGGGGCCAACGTCCTGACTTTC | CASSKVSGSGANVLTF
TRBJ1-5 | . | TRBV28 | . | TGTGCCAGCAGTCCCCGAAGGCTAAATCAGCCCCAGCATTTT | CASSPRRLNQPQHF
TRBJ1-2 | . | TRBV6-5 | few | TGTGCCAGCAGTTCAGGGGTCCTTAACTATGGCTACACCTTC | CASSSGVLNYGYTF
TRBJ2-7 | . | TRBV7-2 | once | TGTGCCAGCAGCTTGGGGGCGGGCTCCTCCTACGAGCAGTACTTC | CASSLGAGSSYEQYF
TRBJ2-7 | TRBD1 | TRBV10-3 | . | TGTGCCATCAGGGGTGGGACAGAATACGAGCAGTACTTC | CAIRGGTEYEQYF
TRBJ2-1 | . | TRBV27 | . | TGTGCCAGCAGTTTAACGGACCCCGGCTACAATGAGCAGTTCTTC | CASSLTDPGYNEQFF
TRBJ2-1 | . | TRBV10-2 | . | TGCGCCAGCAGTGAGTGGTTGGGGACGGACACCTACAATGAGCAGTTCTTC | CASSEWLGTDTYNEQFF
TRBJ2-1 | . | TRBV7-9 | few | TGTGCCAGCAGCCCTCCCCCCAGGCTAGCCGTCTACAATGAGCAGTTCTTC | CASSPPPRLAVYNEQFF
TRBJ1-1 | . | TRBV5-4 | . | TGTGCCAGCAGCGGGGCTGTCAGTATGAACACTGAAGCTTTCTTT | CASSGAVSMNTEAFF
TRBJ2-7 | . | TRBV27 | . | TGTGCCAGCCGAACGTCTCGGGGGAAGGAGCAGTACTTC | CASRTSRGKEQYF